The T cell receptor beta chain under discussion was sequenced for a study of T cells in Graves' hyperthyroidism and ophthalmopathy. TCR beta CDR3 region amplification was performed from RNA transcripts. The study used the HTBI primer set for a first-round RT-PCR of the TCR CDR3. TCRdb fed the multiplex PCR reads into MiXCR, producing one record per CDR3 protein. Of around 450,000 distinct CDR3 sequences listed, 15% to 17% were seen once; the top ten hold around 7.7%. The sample taken for sequencing was blood. This TCR was recovered from a woman in her late teens or twenties with Graves' hyperthyroidism.

CDR3 DNA sequence: TGTGCCAGCAGCTTAGCGGGGACTAACTCCTACGAGCAGTACTTC. It specifies CASSLAGTNSYEQYF. This chain uses TRBV7-2 with TRBJ2-7; TRBD2 matches 7 bases. The CDR3 is 15 residues long. The ends lost 0 bases at V and 0 bases at J; junction bases unmatched: 2. From germline, CDR1 is SGHTA and CDR2 FQGNSA.